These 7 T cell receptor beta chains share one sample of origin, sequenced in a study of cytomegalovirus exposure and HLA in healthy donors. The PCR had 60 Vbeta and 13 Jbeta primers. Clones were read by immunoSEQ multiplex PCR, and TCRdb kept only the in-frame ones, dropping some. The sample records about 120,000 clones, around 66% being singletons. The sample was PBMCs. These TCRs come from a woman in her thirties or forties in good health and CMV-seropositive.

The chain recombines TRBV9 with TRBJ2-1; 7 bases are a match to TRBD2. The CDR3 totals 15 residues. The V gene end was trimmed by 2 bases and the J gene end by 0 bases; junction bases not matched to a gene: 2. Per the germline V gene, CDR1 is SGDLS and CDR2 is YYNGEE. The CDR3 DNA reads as TGTGCCAGCAGCGTGCTAGCGGCCTCCTACAATGAGCAGTTCTTC. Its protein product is CASSVLAASYNEQFF.

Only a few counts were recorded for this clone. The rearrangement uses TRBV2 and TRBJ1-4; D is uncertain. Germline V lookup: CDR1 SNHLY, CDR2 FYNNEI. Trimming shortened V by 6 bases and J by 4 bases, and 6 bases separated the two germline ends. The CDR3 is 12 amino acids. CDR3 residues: CASRQNNEKLFF. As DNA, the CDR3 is TGTGCCAGCAGACAGAATAATGAAAAACTGTTTTTT.

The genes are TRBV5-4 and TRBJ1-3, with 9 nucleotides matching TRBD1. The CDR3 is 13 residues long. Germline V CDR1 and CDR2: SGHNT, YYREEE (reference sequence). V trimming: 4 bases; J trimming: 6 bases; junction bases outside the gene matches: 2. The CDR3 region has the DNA TGTGCCAGCAGCCGGGACAGGGAAAACACCATATATTTT. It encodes CASSRDRENTIYF.

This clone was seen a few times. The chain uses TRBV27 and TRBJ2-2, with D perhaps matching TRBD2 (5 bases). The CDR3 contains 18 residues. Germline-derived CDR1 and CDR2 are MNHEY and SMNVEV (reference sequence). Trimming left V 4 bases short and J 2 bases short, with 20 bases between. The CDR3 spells CASSSTTNPGINTGELFF. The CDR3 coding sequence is TGTGCCAGCAGTTCTACGACTAACCCGGGGATTAACACCGGGGAGCTGTTTTTT.

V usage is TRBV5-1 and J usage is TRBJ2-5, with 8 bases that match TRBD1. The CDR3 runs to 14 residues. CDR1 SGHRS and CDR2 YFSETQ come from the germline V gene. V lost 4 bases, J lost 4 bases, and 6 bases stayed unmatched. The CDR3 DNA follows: TGCGCCAGCAGCCCCAGGACAGGGCCAGAGACCCAGTACTTC. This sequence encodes CASSPRTGPETQYF.

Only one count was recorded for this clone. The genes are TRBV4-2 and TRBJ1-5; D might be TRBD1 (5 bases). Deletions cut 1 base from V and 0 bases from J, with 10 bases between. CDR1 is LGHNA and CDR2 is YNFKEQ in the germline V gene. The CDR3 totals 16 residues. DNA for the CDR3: TGTGCCAGCAGCCAAGTTTCAGGGTTTAGCAATCAGCCCCAGCATTTT. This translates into CASSQVSGFSNQPQHF.

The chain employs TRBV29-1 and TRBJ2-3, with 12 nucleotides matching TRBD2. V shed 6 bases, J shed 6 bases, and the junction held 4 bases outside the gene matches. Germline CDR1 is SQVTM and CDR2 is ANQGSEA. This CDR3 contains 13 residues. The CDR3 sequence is CSVTSGGGDTQYF. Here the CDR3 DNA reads TGCAGCGTGACTAGCGGGGGAGGGGATACGCAGTATTTT.